This TCR beta chain was found in a study of T cell clones after liver transplantation. Whole-study findings and limits: Conclusions were preliminary, with small, heterogeneous patient groups.

Germline CDR1 SGHVS, CDR2 FQNEAQ. The CDR3 extends over 15 amino acids. V lost 1 base to trimming and J lost 0 bases; unmatched junction nucleotides: 2. Sequenced by immunoSEQ multiplex PCR; TCRdb stores in-frame clones only, minus some. The sample contains around 51,000 clones, approximately 87% of which appear only once. Note on this clone: The antigen remains unidentified.

V and J are TRBV7-8 and TRBJ2-7; TRBD2 matches 8 bases. The input for sequencing was CD8+ T cells from blood, taken 12 months after liver transplant. The clonotype comes from a human patient who received a liver transplant. Among the T cells, some may be from the graft donor. The CDR3 sequence: CASSLDSGISYEQYF. In DNA, the CDR3 is TGTGCCAGCAGCTTAGATAGCGGGATCTCCTACGAGCAGTACTTC.